This T cell receptor (beta chain) was identified in a study of T cells in Graves' hyperthyroidism and ophthalmopathy. Germline CDR1 and CDR2: MNHEY and SMNVEV (reference sequence). The CDR3 length is 14 residues. The junction had 3 bases not matched to a gene; V was cut back by 2 bases and J by 2 bases. Regions amplified from RNA transcripts were the TCR beta CDR3 regions. Initially, a first-round RT-PCR of the TCR CDR3 employed the HTBI primer set. TCRdb ran MiXCR on the multiplex PCR reads and lists one entry per CDR3 protein. This sample has 220,000 or so distinct CDR3 sequences; 16% occur once, and the top ten carry about 30%. This clonotype was recorded many times.

The V and J genes are TRBV27 and TRBJ2-7, with 7 bases matching TRBD2. This sequence originates from a woman between 18 and 30 years old with Graves' ophthalmopathy. Sequencing was performed on blood. CDR3 DNA sequence: TGTGCCAGCAGTTTAGGGCTAGCGGCCTACGAGCAGTACTTC. Protein product: CASSLGLAAYEQYF.